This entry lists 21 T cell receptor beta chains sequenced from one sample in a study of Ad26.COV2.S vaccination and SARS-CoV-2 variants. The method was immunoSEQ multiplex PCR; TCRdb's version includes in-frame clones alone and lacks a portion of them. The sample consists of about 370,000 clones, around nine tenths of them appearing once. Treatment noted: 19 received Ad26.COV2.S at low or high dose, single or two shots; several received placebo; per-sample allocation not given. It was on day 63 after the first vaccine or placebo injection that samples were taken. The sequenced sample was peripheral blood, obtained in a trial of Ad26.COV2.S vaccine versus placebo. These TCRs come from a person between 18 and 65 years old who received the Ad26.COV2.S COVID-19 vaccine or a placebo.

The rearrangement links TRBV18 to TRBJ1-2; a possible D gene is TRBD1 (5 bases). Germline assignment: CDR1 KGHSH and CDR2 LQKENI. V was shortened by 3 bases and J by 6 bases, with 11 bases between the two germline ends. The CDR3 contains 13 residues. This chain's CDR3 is CASSPGLLHGYTF. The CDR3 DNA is TGTGCCAGCTCACCGGGACTTCTCCATGGCTACACCTTC.

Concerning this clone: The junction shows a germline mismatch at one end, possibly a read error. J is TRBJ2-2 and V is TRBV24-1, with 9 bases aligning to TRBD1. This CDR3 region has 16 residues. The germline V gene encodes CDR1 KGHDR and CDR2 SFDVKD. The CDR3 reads CATSDSGTGSTGELFF. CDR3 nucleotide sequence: TGTGCCACCAGCGATTCCGGGACAGGGAGCACCGGGGAGCTGTTTTTT.

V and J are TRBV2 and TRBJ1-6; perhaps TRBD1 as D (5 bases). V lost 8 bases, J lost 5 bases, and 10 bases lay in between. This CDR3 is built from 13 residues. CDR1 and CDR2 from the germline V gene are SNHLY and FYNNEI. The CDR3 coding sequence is TGTGCCAGCGGGGCAGGAAATAATTCACCCCTCCACTTT. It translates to CASGAGNNSPLHF. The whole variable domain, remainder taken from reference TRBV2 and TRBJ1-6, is EPEVTQTPSHQVTQMGQEVILRCVPISNHLYFYWYRQILGQKVEFLVSFYNNEISEKSEIFDDQFSVERPDGSNFTLKIRSTKLEDSAMYFCASGAGNNSPLHFGNGTRLTVT.

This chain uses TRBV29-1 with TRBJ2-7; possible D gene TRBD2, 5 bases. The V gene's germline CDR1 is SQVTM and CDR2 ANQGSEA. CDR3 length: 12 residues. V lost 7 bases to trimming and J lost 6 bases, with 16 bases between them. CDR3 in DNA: TGCAGCGCTGGGTGGGAGAAGAGCGAGCAGTACTTC. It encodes CSAGWEKSEQYF.

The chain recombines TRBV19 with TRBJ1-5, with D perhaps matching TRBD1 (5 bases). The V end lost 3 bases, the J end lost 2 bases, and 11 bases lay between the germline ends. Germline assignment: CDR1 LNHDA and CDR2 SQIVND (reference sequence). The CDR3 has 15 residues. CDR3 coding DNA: TGTGCCAGTAGTATGGGGCCTGCTGGCAATCAGCCCCAGCATTTT. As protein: CASSMGPAGNQPQHF.

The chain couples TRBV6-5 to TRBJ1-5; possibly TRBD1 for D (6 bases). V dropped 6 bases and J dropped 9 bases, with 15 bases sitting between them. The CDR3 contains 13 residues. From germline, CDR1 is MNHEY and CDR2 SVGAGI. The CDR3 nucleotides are TGTGCCAGCAGCTCAGGGGAAGCTCTGCCCCAGCATTTT. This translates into CASSSGEALPQHF.

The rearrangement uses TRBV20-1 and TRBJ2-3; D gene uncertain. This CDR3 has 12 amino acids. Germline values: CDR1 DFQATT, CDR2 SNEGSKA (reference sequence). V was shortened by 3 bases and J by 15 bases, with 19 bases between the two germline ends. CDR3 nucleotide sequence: TGCAGTGCTAGTCCGCCGGACGGGTGGGGTTATTTT. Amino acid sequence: CSASPPDGWGYF.

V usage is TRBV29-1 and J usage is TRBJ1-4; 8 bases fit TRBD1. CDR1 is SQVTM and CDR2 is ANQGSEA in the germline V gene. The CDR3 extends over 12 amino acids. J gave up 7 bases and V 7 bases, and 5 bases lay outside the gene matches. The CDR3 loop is CSARTGIEKLFF. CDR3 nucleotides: TGCAGCGCCCGGACAGGGATTGAAAAACTGTTTTTT.

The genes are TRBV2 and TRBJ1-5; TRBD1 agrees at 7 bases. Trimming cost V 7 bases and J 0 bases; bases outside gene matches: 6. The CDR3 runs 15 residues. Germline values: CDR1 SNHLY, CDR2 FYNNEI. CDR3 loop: CASNQRTGSNQPQHF. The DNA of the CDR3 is TGTGCCAGCAACCAACGGACAGGTAGCAATCAGCCCCAGCATTTT.

The CDR3 is CASSLNPWTGGFSYEQYF. CDR3 DNA sequence: TGTGCCAGCAGCTTAAATCCATGGACGGGAGGCTTCTCCTACGAGCAGTACTTC. The chain combines TRBV11-3 with TRBJ2-7; 7 positions agree with TRBD2. Trimming removed 2 bases from V and 0 bases from J; junction bases left unmatched: 13. Germline CDR1 reads SGHNT; CDR2 reads YENEEA. The CDR3 runs 18 residues.

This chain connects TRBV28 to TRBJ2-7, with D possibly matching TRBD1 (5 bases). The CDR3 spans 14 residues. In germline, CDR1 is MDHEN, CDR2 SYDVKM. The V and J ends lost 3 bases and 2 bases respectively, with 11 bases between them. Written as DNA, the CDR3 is TGTGCCAGCAGTTTTTTAGGGGCCGCCTACGAGCAGTACTTC. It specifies CASSFLGAAYEQYF.

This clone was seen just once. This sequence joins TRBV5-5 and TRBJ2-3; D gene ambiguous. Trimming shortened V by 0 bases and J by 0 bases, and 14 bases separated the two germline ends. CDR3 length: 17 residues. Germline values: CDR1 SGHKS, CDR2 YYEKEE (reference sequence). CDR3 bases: TGTGCCAGCAGCTTGGCGACGGTTTCTCTGAGCACAGATACGCAGTATTTT. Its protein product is CASSLATVSLSTDTQYF.

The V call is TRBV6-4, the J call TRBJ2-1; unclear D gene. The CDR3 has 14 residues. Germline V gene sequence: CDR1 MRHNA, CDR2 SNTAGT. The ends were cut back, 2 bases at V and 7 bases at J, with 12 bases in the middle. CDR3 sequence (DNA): TGTGCCAGCAGTGACGGGGTGGATGCGAATGAGCAGTTCTTC. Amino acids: CASSDGVDANEQFF.

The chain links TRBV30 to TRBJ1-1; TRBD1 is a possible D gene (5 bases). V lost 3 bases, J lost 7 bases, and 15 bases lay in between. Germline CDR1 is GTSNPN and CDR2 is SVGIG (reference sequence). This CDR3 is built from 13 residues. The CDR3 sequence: CAWRKLGGDEAFF. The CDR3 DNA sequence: TGTGCCTGGAGGAAATTGGGAGGGGATGAAGCTTTCTTT.

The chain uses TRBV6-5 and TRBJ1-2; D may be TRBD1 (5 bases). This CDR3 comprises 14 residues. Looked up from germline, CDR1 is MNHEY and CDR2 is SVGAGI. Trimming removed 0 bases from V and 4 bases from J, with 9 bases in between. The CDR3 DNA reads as TGTGCCAGCAGTTACTCGAACAGGCGCTATGGCTACACCTTC. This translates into CASSYSNRRYGYTF.

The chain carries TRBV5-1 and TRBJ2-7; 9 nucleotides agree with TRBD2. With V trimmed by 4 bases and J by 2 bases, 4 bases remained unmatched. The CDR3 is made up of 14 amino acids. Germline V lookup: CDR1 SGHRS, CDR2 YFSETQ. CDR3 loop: CASSLGLATYEQYF. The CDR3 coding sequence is TGCGCCAGCAGCCTGGGACTAGCCACCTACGAGCAGTACTTC.

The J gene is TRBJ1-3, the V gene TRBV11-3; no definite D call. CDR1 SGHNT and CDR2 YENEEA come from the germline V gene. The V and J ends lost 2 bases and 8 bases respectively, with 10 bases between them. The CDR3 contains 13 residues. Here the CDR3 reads CASSLRSRDTIYF. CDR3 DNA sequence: TGTGCCAGCAGCTTAAGGTCACGGGACACCATATATTTT.

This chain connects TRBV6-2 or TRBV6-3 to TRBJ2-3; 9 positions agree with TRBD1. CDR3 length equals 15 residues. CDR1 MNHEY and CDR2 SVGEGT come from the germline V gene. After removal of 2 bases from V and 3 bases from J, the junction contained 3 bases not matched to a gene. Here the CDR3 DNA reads TGTGCCAGCAGTTACCCGACAGGGGGTACAGATACGCAGTATTTT. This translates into CASSYPTGGTDTQYF.

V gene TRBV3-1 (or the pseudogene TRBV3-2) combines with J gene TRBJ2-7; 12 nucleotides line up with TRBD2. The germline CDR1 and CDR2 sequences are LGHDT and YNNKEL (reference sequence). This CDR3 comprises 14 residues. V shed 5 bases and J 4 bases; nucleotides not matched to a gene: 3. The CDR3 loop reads CASSYTSGRYEQYF. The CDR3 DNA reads TGTGCCAGCAGCTACACTAGCGGGAGGTACGAGCAGTACTTC.

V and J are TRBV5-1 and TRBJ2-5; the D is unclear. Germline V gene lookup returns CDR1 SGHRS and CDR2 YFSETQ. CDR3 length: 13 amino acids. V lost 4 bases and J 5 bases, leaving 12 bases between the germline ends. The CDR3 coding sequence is TGCGCCAGCAGCCCCGGCCGGCGGGAGACCCAGTACTTC. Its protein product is CASSPGRRETQYF.

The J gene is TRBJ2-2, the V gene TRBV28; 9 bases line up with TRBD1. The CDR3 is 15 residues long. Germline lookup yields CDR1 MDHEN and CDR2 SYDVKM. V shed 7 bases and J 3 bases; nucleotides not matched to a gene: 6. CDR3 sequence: CASTPGQGHTGELFF. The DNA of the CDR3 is TGTGCCAGCACCCCGGGACAGGGCCACACCGGGGAGCTGTTTTTT.